This T cell receptor (beta chain) was captured by sequencing in a study of cytomegalovirus exposure and HLA in healthy donors. There are 16 residues in the CDR3. V dropped 2 bases and J dropped 6 bases, with 17 bases sitting between them. General study points: Reports described diagnosis of cytomegalovirus status by the classifier as highly specific and sensitive.

The assay was immunoSEQ multiplex PCR, and TCRdb's table has in-frame clones only and misses some. This sample has some 110,000 clones, with approximately 94% found just once. A note on this clone: Its target is not known.

Sequences were obtained from PBMCs. The V gene is TRBV23-1, the J gene TRBJ1-5, with D possibly TRBD1 on 6 matching bases. TRBV23-1 is recorded as an ORF, its role being uncertain. This receptor was identified in a woman between 18 and 29 years old in good health and CMV-seronegative. DNA of the CDR3: TGCGCCAGCAGTCAAGAGATCAGGGGTTCGGGTCAGCCCCAGCATTTT. Its protein product is CASSQEIRGSGQPQHF.